Sequencing of this TCR beta chain was carried out in a study of blood T cell repertoires in COVID-19. The wider study: The cDNA or gDNA used as material had been derived from T cells, B-cell-depleted T cells, or PBMCs.

V lost 6 bases and J 4 bases, leaving 15 bases between the germline ends. This CDR3 comprises 14 residues. Looked up from germline, CDR1 is MNHEY and CDR2 is SVGAGI. Method: immunoSEQ multiplex PCR; TCRdb's copy keeps in-frame clones and lacks some. The sample lists a few hundred thousand clones, just over 85% occurring once. The chain carries TRBV6-5 and TRBJ1-2; D might be TRBD1 (5 bases). The sequencing input was peripheral blood. This receptor was taken from a man over 45 with acute or convalescent COVID-19. The CDR3 nucleotides read TGTGCCAGCAGACCCTTGGGCGGGACCTATGGCTACACCTTC. Protein sequence: CASRPLGGTYGYTF.